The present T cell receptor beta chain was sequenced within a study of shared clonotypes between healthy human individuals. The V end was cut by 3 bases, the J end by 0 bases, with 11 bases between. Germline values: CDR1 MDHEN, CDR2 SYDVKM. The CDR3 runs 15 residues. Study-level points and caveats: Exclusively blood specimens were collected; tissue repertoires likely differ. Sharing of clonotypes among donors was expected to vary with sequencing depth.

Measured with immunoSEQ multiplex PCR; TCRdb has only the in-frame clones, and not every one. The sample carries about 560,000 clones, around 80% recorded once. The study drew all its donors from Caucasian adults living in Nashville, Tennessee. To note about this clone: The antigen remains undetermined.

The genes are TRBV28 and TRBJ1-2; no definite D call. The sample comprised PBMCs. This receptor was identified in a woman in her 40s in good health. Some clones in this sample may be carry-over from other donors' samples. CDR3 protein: CASSLLPETNYGYTF. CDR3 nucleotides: TGTGCCAGCAGTTTGCTCCCAGAGACTAACTATGGCTACACCTTC.